This T cell receptor (beta chain) was recovered during a study of identifying expanded T cells in peripheral blood. Collection occurred without any documented infections or immune events in donors. TCRdb keeps only in-frame clones here, not all; method: immunoSEQ multiplex PCR. This table holds around 100,000 clones, around nine tenths found once. This receptor was taken from a person between 18 and 75 years old in good health. The specimen sequenced was blood.

The CDR3 spells CASSLVGQGQGKLFF. The CDR3 DNA is TGTGCCAGCAGCTTGGTCGGCCAGGGACAAGGGAAACTGTTTTTT. The V and J genes are TRBV5-4 and TRBJ1-4; maybe TRBD1 (6 bases). The V gene's germline CDR1 is SGHNT and CDR2 YYREEE (reference sequence). V gave up 0 bases and J gave up 11 bases, with 17 bases separating them. The CDR3 has 15 residues.